These 29 T cell receptor beta chains share one sample of origin, sequenced in a study of blood T cell repertoires in COVID-19 (dated by TCRdb to about 2020). The library came from the immunoSEQ multiplex PCR assay. In TCRdb, the immuneACCESS table is reduced to in-frame sequences with V and J assigned. These tables do not hold every clone; where another copy was compared, an unresolved V gene accounts for under half, and the others remain unexplained. In all, the sample holds some 140,000 clones, and around three quarters of those were seen once. Around 1.7% of the sample rests with the top ten. Sequenced material: peripheral blood. These receptors came from an elderly man with acute or convalescent COVID-19.

This chain connects TRBV5-4 to TRBJ1-2; no firm D call. Germline loops: CDR1 SGHNT, CDR2 YYREEE (reference sequence). The V end was cut by 1 base, the J end by 5 bases, with 9 bases between. CDR3 length: 13 residues. The CDR3 DNA follows: TGTGCCAGCAGCTTGCGAGGCGGGTATGGCTACACCTTC. Translation: CASSLRGGYGYTF.

The chain combines TRBV11-2 with TRBJ1-2; D is unresolved. CDR3 length: 13 residues. Germline V gene lookup returns CDR1 SGHAT and CDR2 FQNNGV. Trimming took off 0 bases at V and 4 bases at J, with 6 bases between the two ends. CDR3 region: CASSLDLGYGYTF. DNA for the CDR3: TGTGCCAGCAGCTTAGATCTAGGCTATGGCTACACCTTC. The variable domain in full, with the rest retrieved from reference TRBV11-2 and TRBJ1-2, is EAGVAQSPRYKIIEKRQSVAFWCNPISGHATLYWYQQILGQGPKLLIQFQNNGVVDDSQLPKDRFSAERLKGVDSTLKIQPAKLEDSAVYLCASSLDLGYGYTFGSGTRLTVV.

The genes are TRBV6-5 and TRBJ1-3; D perhaps matches TRBD1 (5 bases). Germline V gives CDR1 MNHEY, CDR2 SVGAGI. CDR3 length equals 15 residues. V shed 7 bases and J shed 0 bases, with 13 bases lying between them. Here the CDR3 DNA reads TGTGCCAGCAAGCTCAGGGAACTCTCTGGAAACACCATATATTTT. As protein: CASKLRELSGNTIYF.

The chain is built from TRBV28 and TRBJ2-7; 9 bases are a match to TRBD1. Germline assignment: CDR1 MDHEN and CDR2 SYDVKM. The V segment lost 3 bases and the J segment 6 bases; nucleotides outside the gene matches: 6. CDR3 length: 14 amino acids. This chain's CDR3 is CASSLGQGTGEQYV. DNA of the CDR3: TGTGCCAGCAGTTTGGGACAGGGAACGGGCGAGCAGTACGTC.

V usage is TRBV19 and J usage is TRBJ2-1; D may be TRBD2 (6 bases). With 5 bases removed from V and 12 bases from J, the gap between germline ends came to 23 bases. Germline loops: CDR1 LNHDA, CDR2 SQIVND (reference sequence). This CDR3 is built from 15 residues. CDR3 sequence reads: CASSPYGTAQLTQFF. CDR3 sequence (DNA): TGTGCCAGTAGTCCATACGGGACTGCCCAATTAACGCAGTTCTTC.

The V gene is TRBV2, the J gene TRBJ1-1; D is ambiguous. Between the trimmed V and J ends, which lost 6 bases and 0 bases, there was a span of 8 bases. The germline V gene has CDR1 SNHLY and CDR2 FYNNEI. CDR3 length: 13 residues. The DNA for the CDR3 is TGTGCCAGCAGAGCCGGGGTGAACACTGAAGCTTTCTTT. Residues: CASRAGVNTEAFF.

V gene TRBV7-2 combines with J gene TRBJ1-4; perhaps TRBD1 as D (6 bases). Trimming removed 4 bases at V and 8 bases at J, with 17 bases between. Germline V CDR1 and CDR2: SGHTA, FQGNSA. The CDR3 spans 15 residues. DNA of the CDR3: TGTGCCAGCAGCTACCGTCAACAGGGTCGGGAAAAACTGTTTTTT. Translation gives CASSYRQQGREKLFF. The full variable domain, with the rest looked up from reference TRBV7-2 and TRBJ1-4, is GAGVSQSPSNKVTEKGKDVELRCDPISGHTALYWYRQSLGQGLEFLIYFQGNSAPDKSGLPSDRFSAERTGGSVSTLTIQRTQQEDSAVYLCASSYRQQGREKLFFGSGTQLSVL.

This clone came up a few times. This chain joins TRBV29-1 and TRBJ1-5, with D hard to call. Germline assignment: CDR1 SQVTM and CDR2 ANQGSEA. With 6 bases removed from V and 7 bases from J, the gap between germline ends came to 13 bases. The CDR3 runs to 12 residues. As DNA, the CDR3 is TGCAGCGTCGGCGGGGTGGGGCAGCCCCAGCATTTT. Translating gives CSVGGVGQPQHF.

The V and J genes are TRBV28 and TRBJ2-7; TRBD1 matches at 8 bases. The germline V gene has CDR1 MDHEN and CDR2 SYDVKM. After removal of 10 bases from V and 2 bases from J, the junction contained 7 bases not matched to a gene. The CDR3 totals 13 residues. In nucleotides, the CDR3 is TGTGCCACTTCAGGGGGCTCTGCCTACGAGCAGTACGTC. It codes for CATSGGSAYEQYV.

V and J are TRBV20-1 and TRBJ2-7, with D maybe TRBD2 (6 bases). Per the germline V gene, CDR1 is DFQATT and CDR2 is SNEGSKA (reference sequence). The CDR3 spans 16 residues. Trimming removed 6 bases from V and 6 bases from J, with 27 bases in between. The CDR3 sequence: CSASVAGLPILSEQYV. The CDR3 bases are TGCAGTGCGAGTGTGGCGGGACTCCCCATATTAAGCGAGCAGTACGTC.

The chain uses TRBV6-6 and TRBJ2-3; 7 nucleotides line up with TRBD1. Trimming took 2 bases from V and 5 from J; bases not matched to a gene: 4. The V gene's germline CDR1 is MNHNY and CDR2 SVGAGI (reference sequence). This CDR3 has 14 amino acids. CDR3 protein: CASSYQGGEDTQYF. The CDR3 nucleotides read TGTGCCAGCAGTTACCAAGGGGGCGAAGATACGCAGTATTTT.

This clone was counted once. This rearrangement joins TRBV2 to TRBJ2-3, with 7 bases identical to TRBD1. The CDR3 consists of 15 residues. The germline V gene encodes CDR1 SNHLY and CDR2 FYNNEI. J gave up 1 base and V 6 bases, and 7 bases lay outside the gene matches. In DNA, the CDR3 is TGTGCCAGCAGGGGAGACAGGGCGGGCACAGATACGCAGTATTTT. This translates into CASRGDRAGTDTQYF.

This clone was counted a single time. The chain joins TRBV5-1 to TRBJ2-7; 7 bases align to TRBD2. This CDR3 has 14 residues. Germline V gene data show CDR1 as SGHRS and CDR2 as YFSETQ. V shed 9 bases and J 1 base; nucleotides not matched to a gene: 10. Written as DNA, the CDR3 is TGCGCCACCGCTGTAGCGGGTGATTCCTACGAGCAGTACTTC. It specifies CATAVAGDSYEQYF.

The rearrangement uses TRBV18 and TRBJ1-1; no reliable D call. Trimming removed 3 bases at V and 2 bases at J, with 13 bases between. CDR3 length: 15 amino acids. Per the germline V gene, CDR1 is KGHSH and CDR2 is LQKENI. DNA of the CDR3: TGTGCCAGCTCACCCTGGCAGGTGGGTAACACTGAAGCTTTCTTT. Translation: CASSPWQVGNTEAFF.

The rearrangement joins TRBV28 to TRBJ1-2, with TRBD1 as a possible D gene (5 bases). V lost 7 bases to trimming and J lost 6 bases, with 12 bases between them. The CDR3 sequence is 12 residues long. The germline V gene has CDR1 MDHEN and CDR2 SYDVKM. CDR3 DNA sequence: TGTGCCAGCACCGTCCAGGGTGATGGCTACACCTTC. Translated, it gives CASTVQGDGYTF.

The V and J genes are TRBV6-6 and TRBJ1-2, with TRBD1 matching over 8 bases. In germline, CDR1 is MNHNY, CDR2 SVGAGI (reference sequence). The CDR3 is 16 amino acids. With 1 base clipped from V and 7 bases from J, the junction kept 11 bases outside the gene matches. Here the CDR3 reads CASSYFTPGGAVGYTF. The CDR3 DNA follows: TGTGCCAGCAGTTACTTCACCCCAGGGGGCGCGGTTGGCTACACCTTC.

The sample holds a few counts of this clone. CDR3 sequence: CASSSRDSRQPGEQYF. DNA for the CDR3: TGCGCCAGCAGCTCACGGGACAGCCGCCAACCGGGGGAGCAGTACTTC. V is TRBV5-1 and J is TRBJ2-7; 7 bases map to TRBD1. CDR3 length: 16 amino acids. CDR1 is SGHRS and CDR2 is YFSETQ in the germline V gene. The trim removed 3 bases at V and 7 bases at J, leaving 16 bases unmatched.

This chain uses TRBV7-9 with TRBJ2-3; tentative D call: TRBD2 (6 bases). The length of the CDR3 is 14 residues. Trimming shortened V by 5 bases and J by 1 base, and 10 bases separated the two germline ends. Per germline, CDR1 SEHNR and CDR2 FQNEAQ (reference sequence). CDR3: CASSVGEGTDTQYF. CDR3 nucleotides: TGTGCCAGCAGCGTCGGGGAGGGCACAGATACGCAGTATTTT.

V and J are TRBV2 and TRBJ2-3; D might be TRBD1 (6 bases). With 6 bases removed from V and 2 bases from J, the gap between germline ends came to 12 bases. Germline-derived CDR1 and CDR2 are SNHLY and FYNNEI. CDR3 length: 14 residues. CDR3 in amino acids: CASRGGGATDTQYF. The DNA for the CDR3 is TGTGCCAGCAGAGGGGGTGGGGCCACAGATACGCAGTATTTT.

The J gene is TRBJ1-1, the V gene TRBV25-1; maybe TRBD1 (5 bases). The V end was cut by 2 bases, the J end by 7 bases, with 11 bases between. CDR3 length equals 13 residues. Germline CDR1 reads MGHDK; CDR2 reads SYGVNS. DNA of the CDR3: TGTGCCAGCAGTGAAGGGGGGAAGGGTGAAGCTTTCTTT. This sequence encodes CASSEGGKGEAFF.

The V and J genes are TRBV9 and TRBJ2-6; 7 bases line up with TRBD1. CDR1 is SGDLS and CDR2 is YYNGEE in the germline V gene. V was clipped by 4 bases and J by 4 bases; unmatched bases: 14. The CDR3 is 18 amino acids. DNA of the CDR3: TGTGCCAGCAGCCCCCGACAGGGTGGCCTTGTCGGGGCCAACGTCCTGACTTTC. Translating it yields CASSPRQGGLVGANVLTF.

The chain uses TRBV29-1 and TRBJ1-2; 9 bases are shared with TRBD1. The CDR3 covers 12 residues. Germline loops: CDR1 SQVTM, CDR2 ANQGSEA. Trimming removed 5 bases from V and 8 bases from J; junction bases left unmatched: 6. CDR3 DNA: TGCAGCGTTTGGACAGGGGATGGCGGCTACACCTTC. Its translation is CSVWTGDGGYTF. Together with reference TRBV29-1 and TRBJ1-2, the CDR3 gives the full variable domain: SAVISQKPSRDICQRGTSLTIQCQVDSQVTMMFWYRQQPGQSLTLIATANQGSEATYESGFVIDKFPISRPNLTFSTLTVSNMSPEDSSIYLCSVWTGDGGYTFGSGTRLTVV.

The chain carries TRBV6-2 or TRBV6-3 and TRBJ1-1; D unclear. The CDR3 length is 12 residues. V lost 3 bases, J lost 7 bases, and 9 bases lay in between. Germline CDR1 reads MNHEY; CDR2 reads SVGEGT. In nucleotides, the CDR3 is TGTGCCAGCAGTTATTGGGCCGGTGAAGCTTTCTTT. Amino acid sequence: CASSYWAGEAFF.

The V call is TRBV5-1, the J call TRBJ2-2; no clear D gene. Per germline, CDR1 SGHRS and CDR2 YFSETQ. The CDR3 is 15 residues long. V was clipped by 0 bases and J by 4 bases, with 10 bases between them. CDR3 DNA: TGCGCCAGCAGCTTGGCCCTACAGTCCACCGGGGAGCTGTTTTTT. It yields the protein CASSLALQSTGELFF.

With respect to this clone: Other DNA sequences of this sample code for an identical CDR3. The chain has TRBV5-1 and TRBJ2-1, with a weak D call TRBD2 (7 bases). Germline V gives CDR1 SGHRS, CDR2 YFSETQ. V was trimmed by 0 bases and J by 10 bases, leaving 17 bases between them. The CDR3 spans 15 residues. CDR3 loop: CASSLELAGAGEQFF. CDR3 coding DNA: TGCGCCAGCAGCTTGGAACTCGCGGGGGCGGGGGAGCAGTTCTTC.

The J gene is TRBJ1-1, the V gene TRBV11-2; no definite D call. This CDR3 spans 15 amino acids. The germline V gene has CDR1 SGHAT and CDR2 FQNNGV. The V gene lost 0 bases and the J gene lost 4 bases, with 12 bases spanning the gap. The DNA of the CDR3 is TGTGCCAGCAGCTTAGAGCTCTCAGTTTCCACTGAAGCTTTCTTT. The encoded protein is CASSLELSVSTEAFF.

The chain's CDR3 is CASSGSGGRNEQFF. In DNA, the CDR3 is TGTGCCAGCAGCGGGAGCGGGGGGCGGAATGAGCAGTTCTTC. This chain links TRBV11-3 with TRBJ2-1; TRBD2 agrees at 9 bases. Looked up from germline, CDR1 is SGHNT and CDR2 is YENEEA. Losses at the gene ends were 5 bases for V and 7 bases for J; bases not matched to a gene: 6. This CDR3 contains 14 residues.

This clone was picked up a small number of times. This CDR3 is also generated by other DNA sequences in the sample. The chain carries TRBV9 and TRBJ1-1; D gene ambiguous. Trimming removed 0 bases at V and 0 bases at J, with 3 bases between. The CDR3 runs to 13 residues. Germline V gives CDR1 SGDLS, CDR2 YYNGEE. The CDR3 is CASSVAVNTEAFF. Here the CDR3 DNA reads TGTGCCAGCAGCGTAGCAGTGAACACTGAAGCTTTCTTT.

The rearrangement joins TRBV11-2 to TRBJ1-1; no firm D call. Germline values: CDR1 SGHAT, CDR2 FQNNGV. The CDR3 runs to 14 residues. The V gene lost 0 bases and the J gene lost 6 bases, with 11 bases spanning the gap. The CDR3 loop is CASSLDPGVAEAFF. The DNA of the CDR3 is TGTGCCAGCAGCTTAGATCCTGGAGTGGCTGAAGCTTTCTTT.